The 26 T cell receptor beta chains below come from one sample, sequenced in a study of response to subunit inactivated influenza vaccine (dated by TCRdb to 2016 to 2019). The library was built by means of RT-PCR. Sequencer: Illumina HiSeq 2500. TCRdb reworked the public reads: Q25 trimming with fastp, MiXCR clone assembly, productive beta chains retained. Each CDR3 protein appears once, grouped with its most common genes and DNA. The sample profile shows hundreds of thousands of distinct CDR3 sequences; over 25% of them were found once. The ten most abundant clones make up approximately 2% of the sample. The input for sequencing was CD4+ T cells sorted from PBMCs, taken about 5 days after vaccination. The source of these receptors is a man aged 45-65 years who received an inactivated influenza vaccine. Donor details come from another sample of the same person, matched by shared clones.

The V call is TRBV7-3, the J call TRBJ2-1, with TRBD2 as a possible D gene (5 bases). This CDR3 spans 16 amino acids. CDR1 and CDR2 (germline): SGHTA, FQGTGA. The V and J ends lost 0 bases and 4 bases respectively, with 13 bases between them. CDR3 nucleotide sequence: TGTGCCAGCAGCTTAACTAGCGCGACTACATACAATGAGCAGTTCTTC. Amino acid sequence: CASSLTSATTYNEQFF.

The chain uses TRBV7-2 and TRBJ2-3; TRBD2 matches at 9 bases. The germline CDR1 and CDR2 sequences are SGHTA and FQGNSA. V was pared by 1 base and J by 3 bases, with 5 bases of the junction left unmatched. CDR3 length equals 16 residues. The CDR3 sequence is CASSLGAGGPTDTQYF. In nucleotides, the CDR3 is TGTGCCAGCAGCTTAGGGGCGGGGGGGCCAACAGATACGCAGTATTTT.

The rearrangement joins TRBV4-3 to TRBJ2-6, with 8 bases that match TRBD1. Germline V CDR1 and CDR2: LGHNA, YSLEER. The CDR3 runs 16 residues. J was trimmed by 4 bases and V by 3 bases; bases with no gene match: 5. CDR3 in amino acids: CASSQRQGNGANVLTF. The CDR3 DNA is TGCGCCAGCAGCCAGAGACAGGGGAACGGGGCCAACGTCCTGACTTTC.

The CDR3 loop is CASSLEDRASYRNIQYF. DNA for the CDR3: TGTGCCAGCAGCTTAGAAGACAGGGCGTCCTATAGAAACATTCAGTACTTC. The J gene is TRBJ2-4, the V gene TRBV7-8; the match to TRBD1 covers 7 bases. From germline, CDR1 is SGHVS and CDR2 FQNEAQ. CDR3 length: 17 residues. With V trimmed by 1 base and J by 6 bases, 12 bases remained unmatched.

This clonotype has just a few counts. V and J are TRBV20-1 and TRBJ2-5; maybe TRBD1 (5 bases). V lost 1 base and J lost 2, with 8 bases in between. CDR1 is DFQATT, CDR2 SNEGSKA, per germline (reference sequence). This CDR3 is built from 13 residues. CDR3 nucleotides: TGCAGTGCTAGAGGACAGATTCAAGAGACCCAGTACTTC. It yields the protein CSARGQIQETQYF.

The chain recombines TRBV14 with TRBJ2-2; D not certain. The CDR3 sequence is 13 residues long. Trimming took off 3 bases at V and 4 bases at J, with 6 bases between the two ends. Germline values: CDR1 SGHDN, CDR2 FVKESK. The CDR3 spells CASSQFVTGELFF. As DNA, the CDR3 is TGTGCCAGCAGCCAGTTTGTCACCGGGGAGCTGTTTTTT.

V usage is TRBV12-3 or TRBV12-4 and J usage is TRBJ2-5, with D perhaps matching TRBD1 or TRBD2 (6 bases each). The V end was cut by 6 bases, the J end by 4 bases, with 18 bases between. This CDR3 spans 15 amino acids. This CDR3 is CASSMRGGPGETQYF. The CDR3 region has the DNA TGTGCCAGCAGCATGAGAGGGGGGCCGGGAGAGACCCAGTACTTC.

This sequence joins TRBV11-2 and TRBJ1-4; no reliable D call. Germline V gene lookup returns CDR1 SGHAT and CDR2 FQNNGV. The CDR3 runs 13 residues. V lost 1 base to trimming and J lost 10 bases, with 10 bases between them. Written as DNA, the CDR3 is TGTGCCAGCAGCTTAGTAAGGCCGGCAAAACTGTTTTTT. It yields the protein CASSLVRPAKLFF.

This chain uses TRBV28 with TRBJ2-1; the match to TRBD2 covers 13 bases. The trim removed 6 bases at V and 10 bases at J, leaving 15 bases unmatched. Germline V lookup: CDR1 MDHEN, CDR2 SYDVKM. The CDR3 covers 17 residues. CDR3 DNA sequence: TGTGCCAGCAGCCTCGAGAGGTTCGGACTAGCGGGAGTGGAGCAGTTCTTC. Encoded protein: CASSLERFGLAGVEQFF.

The chain combines TRBV27 with TRBJ2-3, with a possible D match to TRBD2 (5 bases). The CDR3 is 16 amino acids. Germline V CDR1 and CDR2: MNHEY, SMNVEV (reference sequence). V was clipped by 2 bases and J by 2 bases, with 14 bases between them. The chain's CDR3 is CASSLNRRLPTDTQYF. CDR3 nucleotides: TGTGCCAGCAGTTTAAATCGGCGACTACCCACAGATACGCAGTATTTT.

Only a few counts were recorded for this clonotype. The chain carries TRBV20-1 and TRBJ1-4, with a weak D call TRBD1 (6 bases). Per germline, CDR1 DFQATT and CDR2 SNEGSKA (reference sequence). The CDR3 loop spans 16 amino acids. V lost 6 bases and J 7 bases, leaving 24 bases between the germline ends. The CDR3 sequence is CSAPDRKQGRAEKLFF. The CDR3 DNA sequence: TGCAGTGCCCCGGACCGGAAACAGGGTCGGGCTGAAAAACTGTTTTTT.

The rearrangement links TRBV20-1 to TRBJ2-7, with D possibly TRBD1 on 6 matching bases. Germline V gives CDR1 DFQATT, CDR2 SNEGSKA (reference sequence). The CDR3 runs 14 residues. The V end lost 4 bases, the J end lost 2 bases, and 15 bases lay between the germline ends. CDR3 amino acids: CSAKGETLPYEQYF. The CDR3 DNA reads as TGCAGTGCTAAGGGGGAGACTCTCCCCTACGAGCAGTACTTC.

This clonotype appeared many times. V is TRBV2 and J is TRBJ2-7, with D unclear. The CDR3 sequence is 12 residues long. Germline CDR1 and CDR2: SNHLY and FYNNEI. V lost 7 bases to trimming and J lost 2 bases, with 9 bases between them. This chain's CDR3 is CASKRETYEQYF. The DNA of the CDR3 is TGTGCCAGCAAAAGAGAGACCTACGAGCAGTACTTC.

CDR3 residues: CASSQGQDLYEQYF. CDR3 in DNA: TGTGCCAGCAGCCAAGGACAGGACCTCTACGAGCAGTACTTC. The chain joins TRBV5-4 to TRBJ2-7; TRBD1 matches 7 bases. V shed 4 bases and J 3 bases; nucleotides not matched to a gene: 7. The CDR3 consists of 14 residues. CDR1 and CDR2 (germline): SGHNT, YYREEE (reference sequence).

This clonotype was seen more than once but under ten times. The genes are TRBV20-1 and TRBJ1-6; 10 nucleotides match TRBD1. CDR1 is DFQATT and CDR2 is SNEGSKA in the germline V gene (reference sequence). The CDR3 is 17 amino acids. J gave up 7 bases and V 0 bases, and 9 bases lay outside the gene matches. The CDR3 is CSARDRSGQGQNSPLHF. CDR3 DNA: TGCAGTGCTAGAGATCGGTCGGGACAGGGGCAAAATTCACCCCTCCACTTT.

The sample holds a few counts of this clonotype. The chain uses TRBV3-1 and TRBJ1-1, with 8 bases fitting TRBD1. The germline CDR1 and CDR2 sequences are LGHDT and YNNKEL (reference sequence). The CDR3 is made up of 14 amino acids. V shed 2 bases and J 5 bases; nucleotides not matched to a gene: 4. CDR3 bases: TGTGCCAGCAGCCAACAGGGGGCGCGAACTGAAGCTTTCTTT. Protein sequence: CASSQQGARTEAFF.

The chain combines TRBV9 with TRBJ1-1, with 7 bases fitting TRBD1. Germline loops: CDR1 SGDLS, CDR2 YYNGEE. After removal of 3 bases from V and 0 bases from J, the junction contained 5 bases not matched to a gene. This CDR3 region has 15 residues. The CDR3 protein is CASSAGQAMNTEAFF. The CDR3 DNA sequence: TGTGCCAGCAGCGCAGGACAGGCGATGAACACTGAAGCTTTCTTT.

This clonotype was seen once. The chain has TRBV6-1 and TRBJ2-7; 13 positions match TRBD2. The length of the CDR3 is 16 residues. Per germline, CDR1 MNHNS and CDR2 SASEGT. Unmatched junction bases numbered 8, after V lost 6 bases and J lost 3 bases. CDR3 amino acids: CASRSRLAGGYYEQYF. The CDR3, as DNA: TGTGCCAGCAGGTCCCGACTAGCGGGAGGATACTACGAGCAGTACTTC.

The V and J genes are TRBV9 and TRBJ2-2, with D unclear. The CDR3 runs to 15 residues. Germline CDR1 and CDR2: SGDLS and YYNGEE. With 0 bases removed from V and 2 bases from J, the gap between germline ends came to 8 bases. The CDR3 DNA sequence: TGTGCCAGCAGCGTAGATCAGTTAAACACCGGGGAGCTGTTTTTT. This gives the protein CASSVDQLNTGELFF.

This clonotype turned up a few times. J is TRBJ2-3 and V is TRBV9; D ambiguous. Per germline, CDR1 SGDLS and CDR2 YYNGEE. With 3 bases removed from V and 2 bases from J, the gap between germline ends came to 10 bases. CDR3 length: 14 residues. This CDR3 reads CASSDWRSTDTQYF. CDR3 nucleotide sequence: TGTGCCAGCAGCGACTGGCGGTCCACAGATACGCAGTATTTT.

At least ten counts were recorded for this clonotype. The V gene is TRBV3-1, the J gene TRBJ2-3; 7 bases are shared with TRBD2. The trim removed 0 bases at V and 2 bases at J, leaving 17 bases unmatched. The length of the CDR3 is 20 residues. Germline values: CDR1 LGHDT, CDR2 YNNKEL (reference sequence). CDR3: CASSQDSHFRRSGVTDTQYF. The CDR3 nucleotides are TGTGCCAGCAGCCAAGATTCCCATTTTCGCCGGAGCGGGGTCACAGATACGCAGTATTTT.

V and J are TRBV10-3 and TRBJ2-1; D gene uncertain. Germline CDR1 reads ENHRY; CDR2 reads SYGVKD. The CDR3 runs to 12 residues. Trimming cost V 8 bases and J 7 bases, with 12 bases left between them. The DNA for the CDR3 is TGTGCCATCGCCGGAGCTGTGAATGAGCAGTTCTTC. This sequence encodes CAIAGAVNEQFF.

This clonotype was counted between two and nine times. This chain links TRBV9 with TRBJ1-5, with D perhaps TRBD1 (5 bases). The CDR3 consists of 15 residues. The V end was cut by 1 base, the J end by 3 bases, with 11 bases between. Germline V gene data show CDR1 as SGDLS and CDR2 as YYNGEE. CDR3 amino acids: CASSVQGEYNQPQHF. The CDR3 DNA sequence: TGTGCCAGCAGCGTACAGGGAGAGTACAATCAGCCCCAGCATTTT. Complete variable domain (other parts from reference TRBV9 and TRBJ1-5): DSGVTQTPKHLITATGQRVTLRCSPRSGDLSVYWYQQSLDQGLQFLIQYYNGEERAKGNILERFSAQQFPDLHSELNLSSLELGDSALYFCASSVQGEYNQPQHFGDGTRLSIL.

The chain has TRBV7-8 and TRBJ1-2; perhaps TRBD1 as D (6 bases). The CDR3 has 14 residues. V lost 4 bases to trimming and J lost 0 bases, with 9 bases between them. Looked up from germline, CDR1 is SGHVS and CDR2 is FQNEAQ. CDR3 DNA sequence: TGTGCCAGCAGCTCCAGGGGAACTAACTATGGCTACACCTTC. Protein: CASSSRGTNYGYTF. Full variable domain (missing parts from reference TRBV7-8 and TRBJ1-2): GAGVSQSPRYKVAKRGQDVALRCDPISGHVSLFWYQQALGQGPEFLTYFQNEAQLDKSGLPSDRFFAERPEGSVSTLKIQRTQQEDSAVYLCASSSRGTNYGYTFGSGTRLTVV.

This clonotype was recorded a few times. The rearrangement uses TRBV29-1 and TRBJ1-1; perhaps TRBD1 as D (5 bases). The V gene's germline CDR1 is SQVTM and CDR2 ANQGSEA. This CDR3 comprises 14 residues. Trimming left V 3 bases short and J 1 base short, with 12 bases between. The CDR3 reads CSVDLQGRNTEAFF. The CDR3 region has the DNA TGCAGCGTTGATCTGCAGGGTAGGAACACTGAAGCTTTCTTT.

This clonotype was observed a few times. The chain carries TRBV18 and TRBJ2-1, with a tentative D call TRBD1 (6 bases). The CDR3 length is 18 residues. Between the trimmed V and J ends, which lost 2 bases and 0 bases, there was a span of 17 bases. Germline CDR1 reads KGHSH; CDR2 reads LQKENI. The CDR3 loop is CASSPIGQFLSSYNEQFF. The CDR3 nucleotides read TGTGCCAGCTCACCAATTGGACAGTTCCTAAGCTCCTACAATGAGCAGTTCTTC.